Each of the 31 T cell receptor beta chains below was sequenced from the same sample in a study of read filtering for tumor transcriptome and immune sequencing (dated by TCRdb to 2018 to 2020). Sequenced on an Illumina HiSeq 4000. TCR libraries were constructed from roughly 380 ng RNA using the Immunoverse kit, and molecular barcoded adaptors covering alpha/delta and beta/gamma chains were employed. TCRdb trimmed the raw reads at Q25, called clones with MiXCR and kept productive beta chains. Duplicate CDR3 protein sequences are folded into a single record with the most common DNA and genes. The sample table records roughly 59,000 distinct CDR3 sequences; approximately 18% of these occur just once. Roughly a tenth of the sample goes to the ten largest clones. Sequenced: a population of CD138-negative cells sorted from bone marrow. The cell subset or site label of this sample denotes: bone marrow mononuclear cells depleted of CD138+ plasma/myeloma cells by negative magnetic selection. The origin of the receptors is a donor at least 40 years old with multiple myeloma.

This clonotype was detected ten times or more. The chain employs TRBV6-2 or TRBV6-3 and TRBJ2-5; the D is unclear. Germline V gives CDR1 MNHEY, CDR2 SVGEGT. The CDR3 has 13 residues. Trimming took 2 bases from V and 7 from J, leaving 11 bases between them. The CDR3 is CASSYVLEGTQYF. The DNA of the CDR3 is TGTGCCAGCAGTTACGTCCTCGAAGGGACCCAGTACTTC.

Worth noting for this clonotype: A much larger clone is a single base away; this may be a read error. The CDR3, as DNA: TGTACCAGCAGCTTACGGCGCGGGCGTACCTACGAGCAGTACTTC. This gives the protein CTSSLRRGRTYEQYF. The chain is built from TRBV7-2 and TRBJ2-7, with TRBD2 as a possible D gene (5 bases). CDR3 length equals 15 residues. V was trimmed by 2 bases and J by 2 bases, leaving 13 bases between them. Germline V gene data show CDR1 as SGHTA and CDR2 as FQGNSA.

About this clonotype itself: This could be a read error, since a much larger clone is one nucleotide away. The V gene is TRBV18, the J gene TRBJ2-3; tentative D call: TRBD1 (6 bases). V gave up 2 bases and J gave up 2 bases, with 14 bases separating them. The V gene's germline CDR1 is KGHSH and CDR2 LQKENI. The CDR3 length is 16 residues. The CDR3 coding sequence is TGTGCCAGCTCACCATACATCGGACAGCACACAGATACGCAGTATTTT. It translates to CASSPYIGQHTDTQYF.

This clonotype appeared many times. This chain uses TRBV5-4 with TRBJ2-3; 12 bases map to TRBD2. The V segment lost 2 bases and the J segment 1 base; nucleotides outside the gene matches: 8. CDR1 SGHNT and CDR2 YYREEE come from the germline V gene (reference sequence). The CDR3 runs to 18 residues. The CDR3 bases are TGTGCCAGCAGCTTTGGGAACAGACTAGCGGGGGGCACAGATACGCAGTATTTT. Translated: CASSFGNRLAGGTDTQYF.

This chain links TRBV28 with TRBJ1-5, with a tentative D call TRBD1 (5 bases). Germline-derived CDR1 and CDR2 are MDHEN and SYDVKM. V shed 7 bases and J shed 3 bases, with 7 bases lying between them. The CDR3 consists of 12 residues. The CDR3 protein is CASKGFNQPQHF. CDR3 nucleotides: TGTGCCAGCAAGGGGTTCAATCAGCCCCAGCATTTT.

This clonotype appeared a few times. The CDR3 DNA reads TGTGCCAGCAGTTACGGGACTAGCGGGGTCTATGAGCAGTTCTTC. Translated, it gives CASSYGTSGVYEQFF. The chain combines TRBV6-5 with TRBJ2-1; 13 bases are shared with TRBD2. J lost 8 bases, V lost 2 bases, and 3 bases had no gene match. This CDR3 is built from 15 residues. Germline loops: CDR1 MNHEY, CDR2 SVGAGI.

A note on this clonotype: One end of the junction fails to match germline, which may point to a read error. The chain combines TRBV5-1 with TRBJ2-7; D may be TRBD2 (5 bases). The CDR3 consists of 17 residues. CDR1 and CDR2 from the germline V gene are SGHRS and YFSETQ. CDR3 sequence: CTSSLAIVGLHPYEQHF. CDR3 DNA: TGCACCAGCAGCTTGGCCATCGTAGGACTCCATCCCTACGAGCAGCACTTC.

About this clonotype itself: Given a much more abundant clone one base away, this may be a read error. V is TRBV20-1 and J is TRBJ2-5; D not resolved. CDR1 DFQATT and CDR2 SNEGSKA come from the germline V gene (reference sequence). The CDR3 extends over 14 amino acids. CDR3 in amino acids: CSARDPLTQETQHF. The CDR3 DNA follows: TGCAGTGCTAGAGATCCACTTACTCAAGAGACCCAGCACTTC.

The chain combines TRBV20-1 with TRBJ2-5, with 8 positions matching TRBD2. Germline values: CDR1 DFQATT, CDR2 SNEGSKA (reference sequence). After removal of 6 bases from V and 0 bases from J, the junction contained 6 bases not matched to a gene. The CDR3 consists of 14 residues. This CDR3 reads CSAIAGFYQETQYF. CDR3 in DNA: TGCAGTGCCATAGCGGGGTTCTACCAAGAGACCCAGTACTTC.

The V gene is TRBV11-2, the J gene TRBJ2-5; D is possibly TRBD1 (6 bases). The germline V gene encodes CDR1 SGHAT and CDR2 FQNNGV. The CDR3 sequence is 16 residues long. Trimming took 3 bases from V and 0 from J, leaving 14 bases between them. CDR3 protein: CASSFGAGVNQETQYF. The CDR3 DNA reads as TGTGCCAGCAGCTTTGGGGCAGGGGTCAACCAAGAGACCCAGTACTTC.

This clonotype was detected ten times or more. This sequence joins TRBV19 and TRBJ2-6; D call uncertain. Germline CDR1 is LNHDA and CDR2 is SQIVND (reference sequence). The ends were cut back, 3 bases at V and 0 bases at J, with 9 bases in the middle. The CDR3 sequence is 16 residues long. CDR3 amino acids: CASSIGRFSGANVLTF. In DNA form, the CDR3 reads TGTGCCAGTAGTATCGGACGGTTCTCTGGGGCCAACGTCCTGACTTTC.

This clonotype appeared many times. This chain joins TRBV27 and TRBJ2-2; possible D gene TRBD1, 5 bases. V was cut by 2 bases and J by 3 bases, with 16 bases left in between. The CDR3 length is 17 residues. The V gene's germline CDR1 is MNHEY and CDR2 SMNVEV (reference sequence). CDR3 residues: CASSLTPAVRDTGELFF. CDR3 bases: TGTGCCAGCAGTTTAACCCCGGCAGTCAGGGACACCGGGGAGCTGTTTTTT.

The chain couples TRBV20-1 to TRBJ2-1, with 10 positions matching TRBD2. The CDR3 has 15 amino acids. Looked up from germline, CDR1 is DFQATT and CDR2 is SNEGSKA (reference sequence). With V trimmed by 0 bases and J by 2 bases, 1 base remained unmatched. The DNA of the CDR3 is TGCAGTGCTAGAGAAGCGGGAGGGCCCTACAATGAGCAGTTCTTC. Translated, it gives CSAREAGGPYNEQFF.

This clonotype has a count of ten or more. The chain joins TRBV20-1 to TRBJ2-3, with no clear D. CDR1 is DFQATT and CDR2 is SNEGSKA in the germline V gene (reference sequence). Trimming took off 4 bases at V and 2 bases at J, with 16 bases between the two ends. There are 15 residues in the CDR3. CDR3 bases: TGCAGTGCTATCAAAAGAATTACGACCACAGATACGCAGTATTTT. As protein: CSAIKRITTTDTQYF.

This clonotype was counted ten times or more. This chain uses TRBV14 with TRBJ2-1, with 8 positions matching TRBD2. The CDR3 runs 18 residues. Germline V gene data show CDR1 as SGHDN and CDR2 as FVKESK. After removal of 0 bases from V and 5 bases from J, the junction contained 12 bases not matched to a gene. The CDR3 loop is CASSQEGSLAGLHNEQFF. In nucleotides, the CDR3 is TGTGCCAGCAGCCAAGAAGGCTCCCTAGCGGGTCTCCACAATGAGCAGTTCTTC.

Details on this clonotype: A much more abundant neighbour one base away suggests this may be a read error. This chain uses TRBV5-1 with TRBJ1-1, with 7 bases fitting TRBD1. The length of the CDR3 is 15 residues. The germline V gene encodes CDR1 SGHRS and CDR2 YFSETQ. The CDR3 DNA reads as TGCGCCAGCAGCCGGGGGACAGCCGTGAACACTGAAGTTTTCTTT. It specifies CASSRGTAVNTEVFF.

The CDR3 DNA is TGTGCCAGCAGTCCCGACAGGGGGCGTTCCGGGGAGCTGTTTTTT. This translates into CASSPDRGRSGELFF. The genes are TRBV28 and TRBJ2-2, with 10 bases identical to TRBD1. Germline CDR1 is MDHEN and CDR2 is SYDVKM. Trimming removed 5 bases from V and 6 bases from J; junction bases left unmatched: 6. The CDR3 sequence is 15 residues long.

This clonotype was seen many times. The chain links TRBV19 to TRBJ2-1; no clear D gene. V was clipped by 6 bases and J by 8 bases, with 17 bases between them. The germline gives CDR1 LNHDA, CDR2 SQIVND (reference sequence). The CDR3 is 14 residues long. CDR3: CASRGTGYGYEQFF. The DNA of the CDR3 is TGTGCCAGTAGGGGAACCGGATATGGCTATGAGCAGTTCTTC.

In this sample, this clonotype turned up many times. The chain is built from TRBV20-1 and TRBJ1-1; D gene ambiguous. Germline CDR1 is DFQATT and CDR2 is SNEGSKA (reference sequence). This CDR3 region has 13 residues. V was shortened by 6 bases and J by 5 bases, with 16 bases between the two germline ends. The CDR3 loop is CSAPPGFETEAFF. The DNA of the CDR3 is TGCAGTGCCCCGCCCGGGTTCGAAACTGAAGCTTTCTTT.

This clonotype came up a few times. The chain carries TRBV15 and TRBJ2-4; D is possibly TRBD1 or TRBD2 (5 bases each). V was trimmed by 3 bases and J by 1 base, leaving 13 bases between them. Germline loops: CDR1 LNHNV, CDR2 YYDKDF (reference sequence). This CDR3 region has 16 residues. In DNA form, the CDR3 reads TGTGCCACCAGCAGCCGACAGAGCGGCGCCAAAAACATTCAGTACTTC. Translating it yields CATSSRQSGAKNIQYF. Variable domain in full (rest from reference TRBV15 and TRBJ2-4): DAMVIQNPRYQVTQFGKPVTLSCSQTLNHNVMYWYQQKSSQAPKLLFHYYDKDFNNEADTPDNFQSRRPNTSFCFLDIRSPGLGDTAMYLCATSSRQSGAKNIQYFGAGTRLSVL.

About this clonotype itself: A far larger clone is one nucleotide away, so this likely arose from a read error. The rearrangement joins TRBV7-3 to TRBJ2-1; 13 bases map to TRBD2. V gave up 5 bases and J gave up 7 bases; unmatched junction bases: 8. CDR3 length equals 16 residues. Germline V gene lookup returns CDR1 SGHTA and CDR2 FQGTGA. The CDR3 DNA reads TGTGCCAGCAGCCCCTGGACTAGCGGGAGAGGGAATGAGCAGTTCTTC. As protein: CASSPWTSGRGNEQFF.

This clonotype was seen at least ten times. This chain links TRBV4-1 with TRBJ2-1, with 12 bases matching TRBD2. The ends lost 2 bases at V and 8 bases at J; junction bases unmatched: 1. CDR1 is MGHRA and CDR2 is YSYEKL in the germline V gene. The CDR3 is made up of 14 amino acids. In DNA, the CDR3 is TGCGCCAGCAGCCAAACTAGCGGGGGGCATGAGCAGTTCTTC. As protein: CASSQTSGGHEQFF.

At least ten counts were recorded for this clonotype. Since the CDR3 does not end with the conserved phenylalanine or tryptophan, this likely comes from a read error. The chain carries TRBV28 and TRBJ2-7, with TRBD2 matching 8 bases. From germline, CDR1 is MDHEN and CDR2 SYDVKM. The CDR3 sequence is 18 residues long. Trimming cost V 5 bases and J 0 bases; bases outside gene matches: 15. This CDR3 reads CASSPTSDRLAFSYEQYL. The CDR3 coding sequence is TGTGCCAGCAGTCCGACTAGCGACAGACTTGCTTTCTCCTACGAGCAGTACCTC.

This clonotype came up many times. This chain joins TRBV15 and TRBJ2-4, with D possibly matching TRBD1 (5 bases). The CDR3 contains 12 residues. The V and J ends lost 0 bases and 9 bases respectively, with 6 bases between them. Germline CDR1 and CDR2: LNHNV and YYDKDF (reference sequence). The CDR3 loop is CATSRDRGIQYF. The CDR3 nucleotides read TGTGCCACCAGCAGAGATAGGGGCATTCAGTACTTC.

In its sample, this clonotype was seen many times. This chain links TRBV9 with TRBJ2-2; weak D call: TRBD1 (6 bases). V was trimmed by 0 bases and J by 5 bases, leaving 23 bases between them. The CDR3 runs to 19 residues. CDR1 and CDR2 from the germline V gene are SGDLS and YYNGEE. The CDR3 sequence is CASSVATGPSLFFTGELFF. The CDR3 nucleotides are TGTGCCAGCAGCGTAGCTACAGGGCCCAGTCTATTTTTTACCGGGGAGCTGTTTTTT.

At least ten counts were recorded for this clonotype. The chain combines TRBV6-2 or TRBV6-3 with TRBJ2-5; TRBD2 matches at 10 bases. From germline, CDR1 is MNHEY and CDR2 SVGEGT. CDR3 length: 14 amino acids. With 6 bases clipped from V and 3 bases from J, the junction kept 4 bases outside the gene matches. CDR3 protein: CASSQLAGEETQYF. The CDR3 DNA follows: TGTGCCAGCAGCCAGCTAGCGGGAGAAGAGACCCAGTACTTC.

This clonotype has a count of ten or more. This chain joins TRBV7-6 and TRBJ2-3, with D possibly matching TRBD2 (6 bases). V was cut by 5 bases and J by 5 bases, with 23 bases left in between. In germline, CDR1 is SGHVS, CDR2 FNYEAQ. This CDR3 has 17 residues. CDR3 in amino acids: CASSPLGGVAGIDTQYF. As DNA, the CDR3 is TGTGCCAGCAGCCCCTTAGGCGGGGTTGCTGGGATAGATACGCAGTATTTT.

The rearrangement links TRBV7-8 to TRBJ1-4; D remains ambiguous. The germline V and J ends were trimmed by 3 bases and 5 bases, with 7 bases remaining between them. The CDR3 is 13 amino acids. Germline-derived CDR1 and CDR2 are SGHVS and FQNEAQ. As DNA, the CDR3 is TGTGCCAGCAGCTTTTTCGGGAATGAAAAACTGTTTTTT. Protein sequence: CASSFFGNEKLFF. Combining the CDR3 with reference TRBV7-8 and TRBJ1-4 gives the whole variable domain GAGVSQSPRYKVAKRGQDVALRCDPISGHVSLFWYQQALGQGPEFLTYFQNEAQLDKSGLPSDRFFAERPEGSVSTLKIQRTQQEDSAVYLCASSFFGNEKLFFGSGTQLSVL.

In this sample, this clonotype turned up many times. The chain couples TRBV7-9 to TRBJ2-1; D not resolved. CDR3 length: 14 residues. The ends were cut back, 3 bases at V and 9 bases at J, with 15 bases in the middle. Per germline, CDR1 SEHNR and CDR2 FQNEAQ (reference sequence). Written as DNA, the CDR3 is TGTGCCAGCAGCTTGTTAGAATCCGCATCTGAGCAGTTCTTC. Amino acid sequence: CASSLLESASEQFF.

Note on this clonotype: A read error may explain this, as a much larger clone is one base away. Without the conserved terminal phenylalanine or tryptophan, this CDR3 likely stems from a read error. CDR3 region: CASSQDLSSGRRDEQFS. The CDR3 DNA reads TGTGCCAGCAGCCAAGATCTCTCTAGCGGGAGGAGGGATGAGCAGTTCTCC. The chain carries TRBV3-1 and TRBJ2-1, with 11 bases matching TRBD2. CDR3 length: 17 residues. CDR1 LGHDT and CDR2 YNNKEL come from the germline V gene (reference sequence). The ends lost 0 bases at V and 8 bases at J; junction bases unmatched: 9.

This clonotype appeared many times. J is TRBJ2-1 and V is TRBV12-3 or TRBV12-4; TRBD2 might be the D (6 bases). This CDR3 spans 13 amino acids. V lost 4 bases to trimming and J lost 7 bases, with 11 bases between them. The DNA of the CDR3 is TGTGCCAGCAGTTGGGTGGGAGGAAATGAGCAGTTCTTC. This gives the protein CASSWVGGNEQFF.